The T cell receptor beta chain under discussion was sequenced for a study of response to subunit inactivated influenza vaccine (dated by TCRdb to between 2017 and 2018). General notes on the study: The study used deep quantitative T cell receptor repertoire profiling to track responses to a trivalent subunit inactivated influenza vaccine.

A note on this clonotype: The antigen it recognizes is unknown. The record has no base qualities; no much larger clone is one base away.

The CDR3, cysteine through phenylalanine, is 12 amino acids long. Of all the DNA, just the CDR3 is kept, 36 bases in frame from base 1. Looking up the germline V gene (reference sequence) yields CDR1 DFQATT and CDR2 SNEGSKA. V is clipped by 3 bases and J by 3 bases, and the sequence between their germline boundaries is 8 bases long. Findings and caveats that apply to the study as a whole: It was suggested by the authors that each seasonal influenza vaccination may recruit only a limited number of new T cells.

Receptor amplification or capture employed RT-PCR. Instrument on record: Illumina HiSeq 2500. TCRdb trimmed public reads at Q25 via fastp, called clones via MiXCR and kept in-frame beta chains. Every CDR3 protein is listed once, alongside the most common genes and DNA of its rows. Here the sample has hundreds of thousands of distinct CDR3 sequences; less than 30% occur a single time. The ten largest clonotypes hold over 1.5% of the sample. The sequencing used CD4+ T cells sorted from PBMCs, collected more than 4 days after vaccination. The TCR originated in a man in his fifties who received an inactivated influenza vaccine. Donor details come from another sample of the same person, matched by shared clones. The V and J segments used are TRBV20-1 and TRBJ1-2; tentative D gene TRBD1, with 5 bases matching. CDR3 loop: CSASWGYYGYTF. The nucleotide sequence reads TGCAGTGCTAGTTGGGGGTACTATGGCTACACCTTC.